Below are 10 T cell receptor beta chains sequenced from a single sample in a study of T cell responses to AZD1222 COVID-19 vaccine. TCRdb keeps only in-frame clones here, not all; method: immunoSEQ multiplex PCR. The sample contains some 140,000 clones, 88% of which appear only once. The material sequenced was peripheral blood, taken on day 0 of AZD1222 vaccination. These receptors were collected from an adult in good health.

This chain connects TRBV4-1 to TRBJ1-1, with 7 bases identical to TRBD1. The CDR3 consists of 15 residues. CDR1 is MGHRA, CDR2 YSYEKL, per germline. The V segment lost 4 bases and the J segment 4 bases; nucleotides outside the gene matches: 9. The CDR3 coding sequence is TGCGCCAGCAGCCGAGACAGGGATTCGAGCACTGAAGCTTTCTTT. It encodes CASSRDRDSSTEAFF.

A few counts support this clone. The chain combines TRBV19 with TRBJ1-2; D gene unclear. CDR3 length equals 13 residues. Per the germline V gene, CDR1 is LNHDA and CDR2 is SQIVND (reference sequence). The V end was cut by 0 bases, the J end by 4 bases, with 6 bases between. CDR3 residues: CASSIDLSYGYTF. As DNA, the CDR3 is TGTGCCAGTAGTATAGATCTGAGCTATGGCTACACCTTC.

J is TRBJ1-1 and V is TRBV5-1; possible D gene TRBD1, 6 bases. This CDR3 is 16 amino acids long. Germline lookup yields CDR1 SGHRS and CDR2 YFSETQ. V was pared by 0 bases and J by 0 bases, with 12 bases between. The CDR3 DNA reads as TGCGCCAGCAGCTTGGAGGGGGTTAGGATGAACACTGAAGCTTTCTTT. Its protein product is CASSLEGVRMNTEAFF.

This chain links TRBV6-2 or TRBV6-3 with TRBJ2-2; perhaps D is TRBD1 or TRBD2 (5 bases each). The ends were cut back, 6 bases at V and 6 bases at J, with 17 bases in the middle. The length of the CDR3 is 15 residues. The germline CDR1 and CDR2 sequences are MNHEY and SVGEGT. The CDR3 nucleotides read TGTGCCAGCAGCGACCCCCGAGGGGTCTCCGGGGAGCTGTTTTTT. Its protein product is CASSDPRGVSGELFF.

This chain connects TRBV19 to TRBJ1-2, with a tentative D call TRBD1 (5 bases). Looked up from germline, CDR1 is LNHDA and CDR2 is SQIVND (reference sequence). This CDR3 has 16 amino acids. Trimming removed 3 bases at V and 6 bases at J, with 20 bases between. CDR3 sequence: CASSMAGHRILDGYTF. The DNA for the CDR3 is TGTGCCAGTAGTATGGCGGGGCATCGAATCTTAGATGGCTACACCTTC.

The chain uses TRBV12-5 and TRBJ2-5; perhaps TRBD2 as D (6 bases). This CDR3 contains 16 residues. The germline V gene encodes CDR1 LGHNT and CDR2 FRNRAP. V lost 3 bases and J lost 4, with 18 bases in between. The CDR3, as DNA: TGTGCTAGTGGTTTTTCGGCGGGGCCCAAGGGAGAGACCCAGTACTTC. It is translated as CASGFSAGPKGETQYF.

Worth noting for this clone: Other DNA sequences in this sample translate to the same CDR3. The chain employs TRBV7-2 and TRBJ2-7, with TRBD2 matching 8 bases. The CDR3 loop spans 16 amino acids. J gave up 2 bases and V 0 bases, and 6 bases lay outside the gene matches. In germline, CDR1 is SGHTA, CDR2 FQGNSA. The CDR3 here is CASSLALAGGTYEQYF. The CDR3 region has the DNA TGTGCCAGCAGCTTAGCGCTTGCGGGGGGCACCTACGAGCAGTACTTC.

This clone was counted once. The chain joins TRBV27 to TRBJ2-7; D may be TRBD1 or TRBD2 (6 bases each). Looked up from germline, CDR1 is MNHEY and CDR2 is SMNVEV (reference sequence). The CDR3 consists of 19 residues. Deletions cut 0 bases from V and 3 bases from J, with 24 bases between. This CDR3 is CASSLSFVGNGGPIYEQYF. The CDR3 coding sequence is TGTGCCAGCAGTTTATCATTCGTGGGGAATGGGGGGCCCATCTACGAGCAGTACTTC.

The chain joins TRBV5-5 to TRBJ1-1; unclear D gene. This CDR3 contains 14 residues. Germline values: CDR1 SGHKS, CDR2 YYEKEE (reference sequence). V lost 1 base, J lost 2 bases, and 9 bases lay in between. CDR3 sequence reads: CASSLLAENTEAFF. The CDR3 bases are TGTGCCAGCAGCTTGTTGGCGGAAAACACTGAAGCTTTCTTT.

J is TRBJ1-3 and V is TRBV20-1; D unclear. V was clipped by 6 bases and J by 16 bases, with 19 bases between them. CDR1 and CDR2 (germline): DFQATT, SNEGSKA (reference sequence). The CDR3 is made up of 11 amino acids. The CDR3 spells CSARDLTGVYF. For the CDR3, the DNA is TGCAGTGCCCGAGATCTGACGGGAGTTTATTTT.